The 3 T cell receptor beta chains given below trace back to one sample, sequenced in a study of shared T cell receptors in the human thymus. Only in-frame clones appear in the TCRdb table, and some are missing; sequencing was by immunoSEQ multiplex PCR. The sample lists more than 550,000 clones; around 87% were seen once. The sample also formed part of further work on human thymus T cells.

The source material was thymocytes. Receptors originate from a boy in the first two years of life with a congenital heart defect.

The chain uses TRBV7-9 and TRBJ2-3; no reliable D call. CDR1 and CDR2 from the germline V gene are SEHNR and FQNEAQ (reference sequence). This CDR3 is 14 amino acids long. Trimming took 1 base from V and 4 from J, leaving 9 bases between them. CDR3 loop: CASSLGLPPDTQYF. The DNA of the CDR3 is TGTGCCAGCAGCTTAGGGCTGCCTCCAGATACGCAGTATTTT.

The rearrangement uses TRBV14 and TRBJ1-1, with D maybe TRBD1 (5 bases). Trimming pared 6 bases from V and 3 bases from J, leaving 5 bases between. The CDR3 covers 11 residues. Per the germline V gene, CDR1 is SGHDN and CDR2 is FVKESK. CDR3: CASRTDTEAFF. The CDR3 nucleotides are TGTGCCAGCAGGACAGACACTGAAGCTTTCTTT.

The chain is built from TRBV11-2 and TRBJ2-7, with 7 nucleotides matching TRBD1. CDR3 length equals 16 residues. CDR1 SGHAT and CDR2 FQNNGV come from the germline V gene. With V trimmed by 4 bases and J by 0 bases, 9 bases remained unmatched. The chain's CDR3 is CASSSPQGKNSYEQYF. The CDR3 DNA sequence: TGTGCCAGCAGCTCACCACAGGGGAAGAACTCCTACGAGCAGTACTTC.